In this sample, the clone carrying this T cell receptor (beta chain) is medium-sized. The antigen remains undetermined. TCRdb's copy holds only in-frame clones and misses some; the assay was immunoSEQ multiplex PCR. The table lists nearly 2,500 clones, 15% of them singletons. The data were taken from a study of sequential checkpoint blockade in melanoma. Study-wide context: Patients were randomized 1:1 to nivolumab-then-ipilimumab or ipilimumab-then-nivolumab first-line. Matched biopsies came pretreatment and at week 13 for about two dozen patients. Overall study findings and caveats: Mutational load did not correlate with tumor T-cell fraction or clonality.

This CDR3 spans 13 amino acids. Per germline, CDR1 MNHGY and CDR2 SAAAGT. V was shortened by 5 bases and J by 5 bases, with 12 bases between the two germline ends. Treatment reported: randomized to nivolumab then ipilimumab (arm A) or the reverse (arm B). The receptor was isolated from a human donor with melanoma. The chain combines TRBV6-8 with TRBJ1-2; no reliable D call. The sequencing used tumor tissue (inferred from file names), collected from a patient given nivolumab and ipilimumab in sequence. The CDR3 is CASSRTDGYGYTF. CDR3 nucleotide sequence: TGTGCCAGCAGTAGGACGGACGGTTATGGCTACACCTTC.